The next 30 T cell receptor beta chains were all read from a single sample in a study of HIV-infected patients and healthy controls. TCRdb re-derived calls from the 5' RACE reads in MiXCR, one entry per CDR3 protein. This sample has almost 65,000 distinct CDR3 sequences, with around 21% found just once. Sequencing was done on a sample of CD4+ T cells from blood. The receptors originated from a human donor in good health.

This clonotype was counted many times. The rearrangement joins TRBV9 to TRBJ2-1; D gene ambiguous. Trimming left V 0 bases short and J 8 bases short, with 6 bases between. The length of the CDR3 is 12 residues. Germline V lookup: CDR1 SGDLS, CDR2 YYNGEE. CDR3 nucleotide sequence: TGTGCCAGCAGCGTAGATCGCGATGAGCAGTTCTTC. Translated: CASSVDRDEQFF.

Many counts were recorded for this clonotype. V is TRBV5-6 and J is TRBJ1-4; no clear D. Germline-derived CDR1 and CDR2 are SGHDT and YYEEEE. The V end was cut by 4 bases, the J end by 2 bases, with 9 bases between. The CDR3 consists of 14 residues. The CDR3 here is CASSPSMTNEKLFF. CDR3 DNA: TGTGCCAGCAGCCCCAGTATGACTAATGAAAAACTGTTTTTT.

This clonotype showed up just a few times. The chain uses TRBV3-1 and TRBJ2-1, with D hard to call. Germline CDR1 reads LGHDT; CDR2 reads YNNKEL (reference sequence). The V gene lost 2 bases and the J gene lost 3 bases, with 11 bases spanning the gap. This CDR3 is 15 amino acids long. The CDR3 is CASSQSRILYNEQFF. For the CDR3, the DNA is TGTGCCAGCAGCCAATCCAGGATCCTCTACAATGAGCAGTTCTTC.

This clonotype came up many times. The CDR3 DNA reads TGTGCCAGCAGTGGGGGGACCCTCGAGCAGTACTTC. Translated: CASSGGTLEQYF. V is TRBV6-5 and J is TRBJ2-7, with D tentatively TRBD2 (6 bases). This CDR3 has 12 residues. The V and J ends lost 5 bases and 6 bases respectively, with 11 bases between them. Germline-derived CDR1 and CDR2 are MNHEY and SVGAGI.

The table lists this clonotype with many counts. This rearrangement joins TRBV7-6 to TRBJ2-3, with D possibly matching TRBD2 (7 bases). The CDR3 is made up of 14 amino acids. V gave up 5 bases and J gave up 5 bases, with 14 bases separating them. Germline V gives CDR1 SGHVS, CDR2 FNYEAQ. In DNA form, the CDR3 reads TGTGCCAGCAGCCGCGGGCGGGGGCTAGATACGCAGTATTTT. The encoded protein is CASSRGRGLDTQYF.

The chain couples TRBV7-2 to TRBJ1-5; TRBD1 matches at 7 bases. The CDR3 extends over 15 amino acids. The germline gives CDR1 SGHTA, CDR2 FQGNSA. The junction had 9 bases not matched to a gene; V was cut back by 4 bases and J by 6 bases. CDR3 loop: CASSYRGGGGQPQHF. CDR3 DNA: TGTGCCAGCAGCTACCGGGGAGGGGGCGGTCAGCCCCAGCATTTT.

The table lists this clonotype with many counts. This chain uses TRBV18 with TRBJ1-6; TRBD1 might be the D (6 bases). CDR1 is KGHSH, CDR2 LQKENI, per germline. There are 15 residues in the CDR3. The V and J ends lost 5 bases and 6 bases respectively, with 14 bases between them. The CDR3: CASSISGATNSPLHF. The CDR3 DNA reads as TGTGCCAGCTCAATCTCGGGGGCAACTAATTCACCCCTCCACTTT.

This clonotype is labeled medium-sized. The chain is built from TRBV7-3 and TRBJ2-5; 8 positions agree with TRBD1. This CDR3 comprises 15 residues. V trimming: 0 bases; J trimming: 5 bases; junction bases outside the gene matches: 5. The germline gives CDR1 SGHTA, CDR2 FQGTGA. Here the CDR3 reads CASSLTPDRGETQYF. The CDR3, as DNA: TGTGCCAGCAGCTTAACGCCCGACAGGGGTGAGACCCAGTACTTC.

This clonotype has at least ten counts. The chain employs TRBV5-6 and TRBJ1-6; TRBD1 matches at 8 bases. The CDR3 extends over 15 amino acids. From germline, CDR1 is SGHDT and CDR2 YYEEEE. V trimming: 4 bases; J trimming: 9 bases; junction bases outside the gene matches: 9. Here the CDR3 DNA reads TGTGCCAGCAGCACCTGGGACAGGCGCGGTTCACCCCTCCACTTT. Translating it yields CASSTWDRRGSPLHF.

The chain employs TRBV7-2 and TRBJ2-7, with 12 bases aligning to TRBD1. The V and J ends lost 0 bases and 12 bases, in that order; junction bases with no gene match: 6. In germline, CDR1 is SGHTA, CDR2 FQGNSA. The CDR3 contains 14 residues. The CDR3 loop is CASSLAGTGGDRYF. CDR3 DNA: TGTGCCAGCAGCTTAGCCGGGACAGGGGGCGATCGGTACTTC.

This chain uses TRBV2 with TRBJ2-7, with a tentative D call TRBD2 (6 bases). V was trimmed by 6 bases and J by 7 bases, leaving 13 bases between them. This CDR3 spans 12 amino acids. CDR1 is SNHLY and CDR2 is FYNNEI in the germline V gene. CDR3 sequence (DNA): TGTGCCAGCAGCCCCGGGACTGGGGAGCAGTACTTC. It is translated as CASSPGTGEQYF.

This chain connects TRBV4-1 to TRBJ1-2, with D possibly TRBD1 on 5 matching bases. CDR3 length equals 14 residues. Germline values: CDR1 MGHRA, CDR2 YSYEKL. V dropped 1 base and J dropped 4 bases, with 10 bases sitting between them. The CDR3 DNA sequence: TGCGCCAGCAGCCAAGTTACGGACACCTATGGCTACACCTTC. Its translation: CASSQVTDTYGYTF.

The chain employs TRBV19 and TRBJ1-5, with a tentative D call TRBD1 (5 bases). Germline CDR1 reads LNHDA; CDR2 reads SQIVND (reference sequence). V was clipped by 3 bases and J by 3 bases, with 12 bases between them. The CDR3 runs 15 residues. CDR3 coding DNA: TGTGCCAGTAGTATTGGGGGACGGATCAATCAGCCCCAGCATTTT. Translated: CASSIGGRINQPQHF.

This clonotype was counted ten times or more. The rearrangement links TRBV3-1 to TRBJ1-1; D remains unclear. CDR1 is LGHDT and CDR2 is YNNKEL in the germline V gene (reference sequence). The CDR3 is 13 residues long. V dropped 5 bases and J dropped 1 base, with 8 bases sitting between them. CDR3 DNA sequence: TGTGCCAGCAGCGCCGGAGGGAACACTGAAGCTTTCTTT. Translated, it gives CASSAGGNTEAFF.

This clonotype has ten or more counts. This chain uses TRBV7-2 with TRBJ1-3, with D hard to call. The CDR3 spans 14 residues. V was pared by 3 bases and J by 2 bases, with 8 bases between. Germline V CDR1 and CDR2: SGHTA, FQGNSA. The CDR3 DNA reads TGTGCCAGCAGCTTCGCCCTAACTGGAAACACCATATATTTT. Its translation is CASSFALTGNTIYF.

The chain has TRBV6-5 and TRBJ2-3; D perhaps matches TRBD1 (7 bases). Germline CDR1 and CDR2: MNHEY and SVGAGI. Trimming took 6 bases from V and 11 from J, leaving 27 bases between them. This CDR3 has 16 residues. The CDR3 nucleotides read TGTGCCAGCAGCCCCCGCCGGGACAGCGGGCCCATGGGGCAGTATTTT. Protein sequence: CASSPRRDSGPMGQYF.

As for this clonotype: A much larger clone is a single base away; this may be a read error. The V call is TRBV20-1, the J call TRBJ2-7; no reliable D call. The CDR3 runs to 17 residues. Germline assignment: CDR1 DFQATT and CDR2 SNEGSKA (reference sequence). V was pared by 1 base and J by 4 bases, with 23 bases between. Written as DNA, the CDR3 is TGCAGTGCTAGAGCACCACAACGGCCACTCGGTCGGTACGAGCAGTACTTC. This encodes CSARAPQRPLGRYEQYF.

This clonotype was counted many times. The chain has TRBV6-2 or TRBV6-3 and TRBJ2-5; 11 bases agree with TRBD2. CDR3 length: 17 residues. Germline V gene sequence: CDR1 MNHEY, CDR2 SVGEGT. V was pared by 2 bases and J by 0 bases, with 5 bases of the junction left unmatched. CDR3 loop: CASSYASSGRYQETQYF. For the CDR3, the DNA is TGTGCCAGCAGTTACGCCTCTAGCGGGAGGTACCAAGAGACCCAGTACTTC.

This chain connects TRBV12-5 to TRBJ2-7; the D gene is possibly TRBD1 (6 bases). The CDR3 totals 14 residues. V was pared by 3 bases and J by 1 base, with 10 bases between. Germline V gene sequence: CDR1 LGHNT, CDR2 FRNRAP. The CDR3 DNA follows: TGTGCTAGTGGTTTCTGGCAGGGGTCCTACGAGCAGTACTTC. Encoded protein: CASGFWQGSYEQYF.

The chain employs TRBV4-1 and TRBJ1-1; TRBD1 matches at 7 bases. The CDR3 runs 20 residues. Trimming removed 0 bases from V and 0 bases from J; junction bases left unmatched: 16. Germline CDR1 MGHRA, CDR2 YSYEKL. CDR3 region: CASSQDLIEGGRDLNTEAFF. The CDR3 DNA follows: TGCGCCAGCAGCCAAGATCTTATTGAAGGGGGCCGTGACCTGAACACTGAAGCTTTCTTT.

This rearrangement joins TRBV4-3 to TRBJ2-5, with 14 bases matching TRBD2. The germline gives CDR1 LGHNA, CDR2 YSLEER. The ends lost 1 base at V and 4 bases at J; junction bases unmatched: 2. The CDR3 consists of 16 residues. The CDR3 DNA follows: TGCGCCAGCAGCCAAGGACTAGCGGGGGGGGCAGAGACCCAGTACTTC. As protein: CASSQGLAGGAETQYF.

This clonotype has more than one count but fewer than ten. The chain carries TRBV30 and TRBJ2-3; either TRBD1 or TRBD2 may supply D (6 bases each). Germline CDR1 reads GTSNPN; CDR2 reads SVGIG (reference sequence). The CDR3 runs to 14 residues. The germline V and J ends were trimmed by 5 bases and 0 bases, with 12 bases remaining between them. CDR3 nucleotide sequence: TGTGCCTGGGCCCAGGGGACTAGCACAGATACGCAGTATTTT. Its translation: CAWAQGTSTDTQYF. Filled out from reference TRBV30 and TRBJ2-3, the complete variable domain reads SQTIHQWPATLVQPVGSPLSLECTVEGTSNPNLYWYRQAAGRGLQLLFYSVGIGQISSEVPQNLSASRPQDRQFILSSKKLLLSDSGFYLCAWAQGTSTDTQYFGPGTRLTVL.

Details on this clonotype: A junction end diverges from the germline sequence, so it may reflect a read error. The J gene is TRBJ1-5, the V gene TRBV7-7; 10 nucleotides match TRBD1. Germline values: CDR1 SSHAT, CDR2 FNYEAQ (reference sequence). This CDR3 contains 19 residues. Written as DNA, the CDR3 is TGTGCTAGCAGAACAAAAGACGGGACAGGGGATGATAGCAATCAGCCCCAGCATTTT. Protein sequence: CASRTKDGTGDDSNQPQHF.

This clonotype has ten or more counts. The gene calls are TRBV7-8 and TRBJ2-1, with D tentatively TRBD2 (5 bases). Germline V gene sequence: CDR1 SGHVS, CDR2 FQNEAQ. V shed 5 bases and J shed 8 bases, with 10 bases lying between them. The CDR3 runs 12 residues. CDR3 nucleotides: TGTGCCAGCAGCCGGGGAGTCCATGAGCAGTTCTTC. This codes for CASSRGVHEQFF.

To note about this clonotype: An end of the junction differs from the germline gene, which may be a read error. The chain is built from TRBV7-7 and TRBJ2-3; D is undetermined. Germline loops: CDR1 SSHAT, CDR2 FNYEAQ (reference sequence). This CDR3 is built from 13 residues. This chain's CDR3 is CASSFTHTDTQYF. In DNA form, the CDR3 reads TGTGCTAGCAGCTTCACTCACACAGATACGCAGTATTTT.

The sample holds many counts of this clonotype. The V and J genes are TRBV12-3 or TRBV12-4 and TRBJ1-3; no firm D call. V was shortened by 2 bases and J by 2 bases, with 10 bases between the two germline ends. There are 15 residues in the CDR3. DNA of the CDR3: TGTGCCAGCAGTTTAACGGGGATTGCTGGAAACACCATATATTTT. It codes for CASSLTGIAGNTIYF.

This clonotype was seen a handful of times. In nucleotides, the CDR3 is TGTGCCAGCAGTTACTCTAGGACCGCGGTCAATATTTTGGGCTACACCTTC. This translates into CASSYSRTAVNILGYTF. The genes are TRBV6-5 and TRBJ1-2; D is uncertain. Trimming left V 0 bases short and J 8 bases short, with 22 bases between. Germline CDR1 is MNHEY and CDR2 is SVGAGI. This CDR3 has 17 residues.

This clonotype was counted many times. This sequence joins TRBV20-1 and TRBJ1-2, with 7 bases lining up with TRBD1. The CDR3 totals 15 residues. Germline V gene sequence: CDR1 DFQATT, CDR2 SNEGSKA (reference sequence). Trimming took 3 bases from V and 5 from J; bases not matched to a gene: 12. CDR3: CSASPERQGRYGYTF. The CDR3 coding sequence is TGCAGTGCTAGTCCCGAAAGACAGGGACGGTATGGCTACACCTTC.

This sequence joins TRBV10-3 and TRBJ2-3; D not resolved. The CDR3 contains 15 residues. The V gene's germline CDR1 is ENHRY and CDR2 SYGVKD. Deletions cut 0 bases from V and 1 base from J, with 8 bases between. The CDR3 bases are TGTGCCATCAGTGAGTCGACTCGGGGCACAGATACGCAGTATTTT. This codes for CAISESTRGTDTQYF.

This clonotype was seen many times. V usage is TRBV20-1 and J usage is TRBJ1-1, with D possibly being TRBD1 (5 bases). Germline V lookup: CDR1 DFQATT, CDR2 SNEGSKA (reference sequence). Trimming cost V 3 bases and J 1 base, with 9 bases left between them. The CDR3 is 13 residues long. The CDR3 coding sequence is TGCAGTGCTAGTGGGACGCCGAACACTGAAGCTTTCTTT. Translation: CSASGTPNTEAFF.